The clone carrying this TCR beta chain came up a few times. This record belongs to a study of a mutant IDH1 vaccine in newly diagnosed glioma. TCRdb's copy holds only in-frame clones and misses some; the assay was immunoSEQ multiplex PCR. The data hold tens of thousands of clones, with over 70% observed a single time. Described time point: baseline, week 1 (first vaccination visit). Noted treatment: pre-vaccination baseline after standard-of-care therapy. The CDR3 is made up of 12 amino acids. The V and J ends lost 2 bases and 4 bases respectively, with 6 bases between them. The germline V gene encodes CDR1 GTSNPN and CDR2 SVGIG (reference sequence).

This clonotype was obtained from a middle-aged man with glioma. Some clones in this sample may be carry-over from other donors' samples. The rearrangement links TRBV30 to TRBJ1-5, with no clear D. Specimen: PBMCs, collected from a glioma patient treated with radiotherapy, temozolomide or both. This CDR3 is CAWSRKNQPQHF. CDR3 in DNA: TGTGCCTGGAGTAGGAAGAATCAGCCCCAGCATTTT.